The 3 T cell receptor beta chains presented below share a single source sample, sequenced in a study of shared clonotypes between healthy human individuals. TCRdb keeps only in-frame clones here, not all; method: immunoSEQ multiplex PCR. Of roughly 500,000 clones listed, 75% to 85% are singletons. The sample comprised PBMCs. These receptors were taken from a woman aged 40 to 49 in good health. Some clones in this sample may be carry-over from other donors' samples.

The V and J genes are TRBV5-1 and TRBJ2-1; 7 positions agree with TRBD1. Unmatched junction bases numbered 6, after V lost 0 bases and J lost 3 bases. Germline loops: CDR1 SGHRS, CDR2 YFSETQ. This CDR3 region has 16 residues. The CDR3 nucleotides are TGCGCCAGCAGCTTGGAAGGGGACAGCTACTACAATGAGCAGTTCTTC. The encoded protein is CASSLEGDSYYNEQFF.

The gene calls are TRBV5-4 and TRBJ2-3; 11 bases agree with TRBD1. CDR1 and CDR2 from the germline V gene are SGHNT and YYREEE (reference sequence). This CDR3 region has 16 residues. The J segment lost 4 bases and the V segment lost 4 bases, leaving 8 bases of the junction unmatched. The CDR3 loop is CASSPRTGGWADTQYF. DNA of the CDR3: TGTGCCAGCAGCCCAAGGACAGGGGGCTGGGCAGATACGCAGTATTTT.

This sequence joins TRBV4-3 and TRBJ2-3; 8 bases are shared with TRBD2. With V trimmed by 4 bases and J by 4 bases, 10 bases remained unmatched. The CDR3 loop spans 16 amino acids. Germline V gene lookup returns CDR1 LGHNA and CDR2 YSLEER. The CDR3, as DNA: TGCGCCAGCAGCCCCTCCGGGAGCGGGAGCCCAGATACGCAGTATTTT. The encoded protein is CASSPSGSGSPDTQYF.